These T cell receptor beta chains were read from a single sample in a study of metastatic and nonmetastatic thyroid tumors. Using MiXCR, TCRdb re-called clones from the PCR reads. There are roughly 40,000 clones in the sample; approximately 17% occur only once, and approximately 15% lies in the top ten. The sequenced material came from tumor tissue. The receptors originated from a female donor with papillary thyroid cancer or a benign thyroid nodule (not recorded which). Some clones in this sample may be carry-over from other donors' samples. Both conserved end residues are part of each CDR3. The D gene is left open where the match is weak. Part of the rows lack a size; the others show once, few, many or a class for expanded clones.

V gene	clone size	D gene	J gene	CDR3 protein	CDR3 DNA
TRBV7-6	once	-	TRBJ2-5	CASSLGGGKETQYF	TGTGCCAGCAGCTTAGGTGGGGGGAAAGAGACCCAGTACTTC
TRBV2	-	TRBD2	TRBJ2-2	CASSRGTSPGELFF	TGTGCCAGCAGCCGGGGGACTAGCCCCGGGGAGCTGTTTTTT
TRBV20-1	many	-	TRBJ2-2	CSASWGARTARELFF	TGCAGTGCTAGTTGGGGGGCCCGAACAGCCCGGGAGCTGTTTTTT
TRBV28	-	-	TRBJ2-3	CASSAPNSWTDTQYF	TGTGCCAGCAGTGCCCCTAACAGTTGGACAGATACGCAGTATTTT
TRBV20-1	many	-	TRBJ2-1	CSAIPPDNEQFF	TGCAGTGCTATCCCACCCGACAATGAGCAGTTCTTC
TRBV20-1	many	TRBD1	TRBJ2-2	CSAAQGAAGELFF	TGCAGCGCAGCACAGGGGGCAGCCGGGGAGCTGTTTTTT
TRBV5-1	-	-	TRBJ1-4	CASSYDEAVVANEKLFF	TGCGCCAGCAGCTATGACGAGGCGGTTGTGGCTAATGAAAAACTGTTTTTT
TRBV28	medium-sized	-	TRBJ2-7	CASSLGHGLYEQYF	TGTGCCAGCAGTTTAGGGCACGGACTCTACGAGCAGTACTTC
TRBV7-2	many	TRBD1	TRBJ1-1	CASSWTGLGAFF	TGTGCCAGCAGCTGGACAGGCCTTGGAGCTTTCTTT
TRBV5-1	many	TRBD1	TRBJ2-7	CASSHTSDRGREQYF	TGCGCCAGCAGCCATACCTCGGACAGGGGGAGGGAGCAGTACTTC
TRBV18	-	-	TRBJ2-5	CASSPDQKETQYF	TGTGCCAGCTCACCAGATCAAAAAGAGACCCAGTACTTC
TRBV28	many	TRBD2	TRBJ2-1	CASSFTSGYNEQFF	TGTGCCAGCAGTTTTACTAGCGGGTACAATGAGCAGTTCTTC
TRBV7-2	medium-sized	-	TRBJ1-2	CASSFGARGRDGYTF	TGTGCCAGCAGCTTCGGGGCCCGGGGAAGGGATGGCTACACCTTC
TRBV11-3	-	-	TRBJ2-7	CASSPDFLRSSYEQYF	TGTGCCAGCAGCCCCGACTTTTTGCGGAGCTCCTACGAGCAGTACTTC
TRBV6-1	-	TRBD1	TRBJ1-1	CASIEGRGMWTEAFF	TGTGCCAGCATTGAAGGCAGGGGGATGTGGACTGAAGCTTTCTTT
TRBV7-2	many	-	TRBJ2-5	CASSSRTGGGETQYF	TGTGCCAGCAGCTCGAGGACAGGCGGGGGCGAGACCCAGTACTTC
TRBV24-1	many	-	TRBJ1-5	CATSRYDQPQHF	TGTGCCACCTCGAGGTACGATCAGCCCCAGCATTTT
TRBV6-2/TRBV6-3	many	-	TRBJ2-3	CASSVDGTQYF	TGTGCCAGCAGTGTCGATGGTACGCAGTATTTT
TRBV7-2	many	-	TRBJ1-2	CASSSTLVGSYGYTF	TGTGCCAGCAGCTCGACGTTGGTTGGGTCCTATGGCTACACCTTC
TRBV11-2	-	TRBD2	TRBJ2-7	CASSPGTSASSYEQYF	TGTGCCAGCAGCCCCGGGACTAGCGCCAGCTCCTACGAGCAGTACTTC
TRBV4-1	many	TRBD1	TRBJ2-3	CASSQDFSGRGSTDTQYF	TGCGCCAGCAGCCAAGATTTTTCGGGCAGGGGGAGCACAGATACGCAGTATTTT